The 25 T cell receptor beta chains presented below share a single source sample, sequenced in a study of neurological immune-mediated disorders. Each CDR3 protein gets one entry after TCRdb re-called the 5' RACE reads with MiXCR. Of approximately 74,000 distinct CDR3 sequences in the sample, approximately 5.2% were seen once. The sample taken for sequencing was PBMCs. All receptors derive from a man younger than 30 with multiple sclerosis.

This clonotype has a count of ten or more. The chain couples TRBV10-3 to TRBJ2-1; D is possibly TRBD1 (5 bases). V lost 8 bases and J lost 5, with 13 bases in between. The germline V gene has CDR1 ENHRY and CDR2 SYGVKD. CDR3 length: 13 residues. The chain's CDR3 is CAIQGSTHNEQFF. In DNA form, the CDR3 reads TGTGCCATCCAGGGTTCGACCCACAATGAGCAGTTCTTC.

Notes on this clonotype: This may be a read error, as it is one base from a much larger clone. Lacking the conserved final phenylalanine or tryptophan, this CDR3 likely reflects a read error. J is TRBJ2-7 and V is TRBV7-2; D is uncertain. The CDR3 runs to 13 residues. Between the trimmed V and J ends, which lost 3 bases and 2 bases, there was a span of 8 bases. Germline CDR1 and CDR2: SGHTA and FQGNSA. The CDR3 bases are TGTGCCAGCAGCTTTGGACGGACCTACGAGCAGTACTTA. Translating it yields CASSFGRTYEQYL.

There are many counts of this clonotype. This chain joins TRBV5-1 and TRBJ2-3, with D possibly being TRBD1 or TRBD2 (5 bases each). Between the trimmed V and J ends, which lost 0 bases and 0 bases, there was a span of 11 bases. The CDR3 covers 16 residues. Germline lookup yields CDR1 SGHRS and CDR2 YFSETQ. CDR3: CASSLVVGASTDTQYF. In nucleotides, the CDR3 is TGCGCCAGCAGCTTGGTGGTCGGGGCAAGCACAGATACGCAGTATTTT.

This clonotype was recorded many times. The rearrangement joins TRBV5-1 to TRBJ2-1; a weak D match, TRBD1 (7 bases). The germline V gene has CDR1 SGHRS and CDR2 YFSETQ. The CDR3 spans 15 residues. V shed 7 bases and J shed 2 bases, with 16 bases lying between them. As DNA, the CDR3 is TGCGCCAGCGAGGGAGGAGGGGGCACCTACAATGAGCAGTTCTTC. Translating it yields CASEGGGGTYNEQFF.

This clonotype was seen many times. The chain recombines TRBV20-1 with TRBJ1-1; unclear D gene. The CDR3 is 11 residues long. The germline CDR1 and CDR2 sequences are DFQATT and SNEGSKA (reference sequence). CDR3 in amino acids: CSAGPDTEAFF. The DNA of the CDR3 is TGCAGCGCCGGCCCCGACACTGAAGCTTTCTTT.

The rearrangement uses TRBV29-1 and TRBJ1-1; D is ambiguous. V lost 6 bases and J 10 bases, leaving 15 bases between the germline ends. The germline gives CDR1 SQVTM, CDR2 ANQGSEA. This CDR3 region has 11 residues. The chain's CDR3 is CSVANVSTAFF. CDR3 nucleotide sequence: TGCAGCGTCGCTAACGTCTCTACAGCTTTCTTT.

This clonotype has just a few counts. With a much larger clone just one base away, this may be a read error. V usage is TRBV9 and J usage is TRBJ1-2; tentatively, D is TRBD1 (5 bases). V was trimmed by 1 base and J by 7 bases, leaving 11 bases between them. CDR3 length equals 13 residues. Germline-derived CDR1 and CDR2 are SGDLS and YYNGEE. DNA for the CDR3: TGTGCCAGCAGCGTAATTATGGGACGTGGCTACACCTTC. Its translation is CASSVIMGRGYTF.

Ten or more counts support this clonotype. The genes are TRBV12-3 or TRBV12-4 and TRBJ1-1, with D perhaps TRBD1 (6 bases). Deletions cut 4 bases from V and 3 bases from J, with 12 bases between. The CDR3 spans 14 residues. The CDR3 here is CASSSDRRHTEAFF. The DNA for the CDR3 is TGTGCCAGCAGTTCAGACAGGCGCCACACTGAAGCTTTCTTT.

This clonotype was counted ten times or more. This chain links TRBV2 with TRBJ2-7; TRBD2 agrees at 8 bases. The CDR3 contains 14 residues. The trim removed 6 bases at V and 3 bases at J, leaving 7 bases unmatched. Germline CDR1 is SNHLY and CDR2 is FYNNEI. The CDR3: CASRAGLADYEQYF. DNA of the CDR3: TGTGCCAGCAGGGCCGGACTAGCCGACTACGAGCAGTACTTC.

This clonotype was observed many times. The V call is TRBV20-1, the J call TRBJ2-3; D call uncertain. Germline CDR1 reads DFQATT; CDR2 reads SNEGSKA (reference sequence). The CDR3 loop spans 16 amino acids. V lost 0 bases and J lost 0, with 13 bases in between. The CDR3 region is CSARDFVAESTDTQYF. In nucleotides, the CDR3 is TGCAGTGCTAGAGATTTTGTGGCAGAAAGCACAGATACGCAGTATTTT.

This clonotype has a count of ten or more. The chain links TRBV12-3 or TRBV12-4 to TRBJ1-1; 8 bases fit TRBD1. After removal of 3 bases from V and 10 bases from J, the junction contained 7 bases not matched to a gene. This CDR3 has 13 residues. The CDR3 sequence is CASSFARGRTAFF. CDR3 coding DNA: TGTGCCAGCAGTTTTGCCAGGGGGCGCACAGCTTTCTTT.

There are many counts of this clonotype. The CDR3 here is CASSSRWNTGELFF. CDR3 sequence (DNA): TGTGCCAGCAGTTCCCGGTGGAACACCGGGGAGCTGTTTTTT. The chain links TRBV12-3 or TRBV12-4 to TRBJ2-2; no clear D. The germline V and J ends were trimmed by 4 bases and 1 base, with 7 bases remaining between them. This CDR3 region has 14 residues.

This clonotype came up many times. The V and J genes are TRBV7-2 and TRBJ2-7, with a tentative D call TRBD1 (5 bases). The CDR3 sequence is 14 residues long. CDR1 SGHTA and CDR2 FQGNSA come from the germline V gene. V lost 5 bases, J lost 1 base, and 12 bases lay in between. CDR3 amino acids: CASSPSRGSYEQYF. The CDR3 DNA reads as TGTGCCAGCAGCCCCAGTAGGGGTTCCTACGAGCAGTACTTC. The full variable domain, with the rest looked up from reference TRBV7-2 and TRBJ2-7, is GAGVSQSPSNKVTEKGKDVELRCDPISGHTALYWYRQSLGQGLEFLIYFQGNSAPDKSGLPSDRFSAERTGGSVSTLTIQRTQQEDSAVYLCASSPSRGSYEQYFGPGTRLTVT.

This clonotype was counted many times. The rearrangement uses TRBV7-2 and TRBJ2-1, with TRBD1 as a possible D gene (5 bases). The V and J ends lost 5 bases and 15 bases respectively, with 26 bases between them. CDR1 is SGHTA, CDR2 FQGNSA, per germline. The CDR3 is 15 amino acids. CDR3 loop: CASSPRITGPRALFF. CDR3 nucleotides: TGTGCCAGCAGCCCAAGGATCACCGGGCCCAGGGCTCTGTTCTTC.

In this sample, this clonotype turned up many times. CDR3 sequence reads: CASSAKTRDRFNEQYF. The CDR3 DNA follows: TGTGCCAGCAGCGCGAAAACCCGGGACAGGTTCAACGAGCAGTACTTC. The chain couples TRBV9 to TRBJ2-7; 8 bases agree with TRBD1. The CDR3 consists of 16 residues. Germline loops: CDR1 SGDLS, CDR2 YYNGEE. J gave up 5 bases and V 3 bases, and 13 bases lay outside the gene matches.

Ten or more counts support this clonotype. V is TRBV20-1 and J is TRBJ2-1; the D is unclear. V was shortened by 0 bases and J by 7 bases, with 4 bases between the two germline ends. CDR1 and CDR2 from the germline V gene are DFQATT and SNEGSKA (reference sequence). This CDR3 contains 11 residues. DNA of the CDR3: TGCAGTGCTAGAGATGAAAATGAGCAGTTCTTC. Translation: CSARDENEQFF.

This clonotype appeared a few times. The chain has TRBV12-5 and TRBJ2-7; D may be TRBD2 (5 bases). Trimming removed 1 base from V and 6 bases from J, with 10 bases in between. The germline V gene encodes CDR1 LGHNT and CDR2 FRNRAP. The length of the CDR3 is 13 residues. CDR3: CASGLDAGLEQYF. In DNA, the CDR3 is TGTGCTAGTGGTTTGGACGCGGGTCTCGAGCAGTACTTC.

This clonotype showed up many times. The chain's CDR3 is CASSLEGTSGPTQETQYF. The CDR3 DNA sequence: TGTGCCAGCAGCTTAGAAGGGACTAGCGGACCTACGCAAGAGACCCAGTACTTC. The chain recombines TRBV11-1 with TRBJ2-5; TRBD2 matches 11 bases. This CDR3 has 18 amino acids. The ends lost 1 base at V and 2 bases at J; junction bases unmatched: 9. Germline V CDR1 and CDR2: SGHAT, FQDESV (reference sequence).

The sample holds many counts of this clonotype. The rearrangement uses TRBV20-1 and TRBJ2-5; 7 bases are a match to TRBD2. CDR3 length equals 14 residues. Trimming cost V 2 bases and J 5 bases; bases outside gene matches: 8. Looked up from germline, CDR1 is DFQATT and CDR2 is SNEGSKA (reference sequence). CDR3: CSARMGRGGETQYF. CDR3 nucleotide sequence: TGCAGTGCTAGAATGGGACGGGGAGGGGAGACCCAGTACTTC.

This clonotype occurred many times. This chain uses TRBV5-1 with TRBJ2-2; D is possibly TRBD2 (6 bases). The CDR3 totals 16 residues. The germline gives CDR1 SGHRS, CDR2 YFSETQ. Deletions cut 0 bases from V and 1 base from J, with 10 bases between. CDR3 sequence reads: CASSLARGRNTGELFF. The CDR3 bases are TGCGCCAGCAGCTTGGCCCGGGGGAGGAACACCGGGGAGCTGTTTTTT.

At least ten counts were recorded for this clonotype. The chain recombines TRBV10-3 with TRBJ2-7; D could derive from TRBD1 or TRBD2 (5 bases each). V was shortened by 3 bases and J by 3 bases, with 12 bases between the two germline ends. The CDR3 totals 14 residues. CDR1 and CDR2 (germline): ENHRY, SYGVKD. CDR3 DNA sequence: TGTGCCATCAGTGAAAGGGACGGCGGCTACGAGCAGTACTTC. It codes for CAISERDGGYEQYF.

This clonotype was found many times. The genes are TRBV6-5 and TRBJ2-1; unclear D gene. The germline V and J ends were trimmed by 0 bases and 5 bases, with 14 bases remaining between them. This CDR3 is built from 16 residues. CDR1 and CDR2 (germline): MNHEY, SVGAGI. The DNA for the CDR3 is TGTGCCAGCAGTTACTCAGCCTTGGCTCAGGACAATGAGCAGTTCTTC. It translates to CASSYSALAQDNEQFF.

A few counts support this clonotype. The chain carries TRBV24-1 and TRBJ2-1; D is ambiguous. The CDR3 contains 13 residues. V was trimmed by 3 bases and J by 8 bases, leaving 10 bases between them. From germline, CDR1 is KGHDR and CDR2 SFDVKD. CDR3 region: CATSDPFSHEQFF. The CDR3 DNA reads as TGTGCCACCAGTGATCCCTTTAGCCATGAGCAGTTCTTC.

This clonotype was picked up many times. The V and J genes are TRBV7-8 and TRBJ1-2; 10 nucleotides line up with TRBD1. The CDR3 runs to 17 residues. Germline-derived CDR1 and CDR2 are SGHVS and FQNEAQ. V trimming: 5 bases; J trimming: 4 bases; junction bases outside the gene matches: 13. DNA for the CDR3: TGTGCCAGCAGCCCGAATCGACAGGGGGCAGTTATCTATGGCTACACCTTC. Its protein is CASSPNRQGAVIYGYTF.

At least ten counts were recorded for this clonotype. The chain has TRBV29-1 and TRBJ1-5; D is possibly TRBD1 (5 bases). The CDR3 runs 13 residues. Trimming took off 6 bases at V and 3 bases at J, with 12 bases between the two ends. Germline V gives CDR1 SQVTM, CDR2 ANQGSEA. CDR3 sequence reads: CSVAGLNNQPQHF. The CDR3 DNA reads TGCAGCGTGGCGGGACTGAACAATCAGCCCCAGCATTTT.